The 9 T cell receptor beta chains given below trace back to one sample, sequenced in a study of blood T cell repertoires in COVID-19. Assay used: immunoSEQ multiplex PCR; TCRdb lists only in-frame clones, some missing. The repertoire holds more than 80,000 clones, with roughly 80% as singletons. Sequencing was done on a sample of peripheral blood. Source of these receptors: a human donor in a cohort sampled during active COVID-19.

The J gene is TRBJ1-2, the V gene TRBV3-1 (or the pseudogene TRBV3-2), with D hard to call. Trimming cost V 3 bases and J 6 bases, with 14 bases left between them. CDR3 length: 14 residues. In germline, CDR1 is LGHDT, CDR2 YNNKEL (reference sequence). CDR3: CASSQAGTPDGYTF. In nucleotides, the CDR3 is TGTGCCAGCAGCCAGGCGGGTACCCCGGATGGCTACACCTTC.

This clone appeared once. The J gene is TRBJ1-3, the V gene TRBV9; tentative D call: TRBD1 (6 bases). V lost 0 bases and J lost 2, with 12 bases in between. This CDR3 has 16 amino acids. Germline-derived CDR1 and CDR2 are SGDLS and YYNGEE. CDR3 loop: CASSVGLDSTGNTIYF. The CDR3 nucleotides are TGTGCCAGCAGCGTAGGGCTGGACAGCACTGGAAACACCATATATTTT.

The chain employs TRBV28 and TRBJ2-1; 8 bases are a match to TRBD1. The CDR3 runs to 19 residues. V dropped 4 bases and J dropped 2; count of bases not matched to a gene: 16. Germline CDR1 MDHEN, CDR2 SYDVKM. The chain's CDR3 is CASSSFGGSGQGPYNEQFF. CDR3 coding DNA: TGTGCCAGCAGTTCCTTTGGAGGATCCGGACAGGGTCCCTACAATGAGCAGTTCTTC.

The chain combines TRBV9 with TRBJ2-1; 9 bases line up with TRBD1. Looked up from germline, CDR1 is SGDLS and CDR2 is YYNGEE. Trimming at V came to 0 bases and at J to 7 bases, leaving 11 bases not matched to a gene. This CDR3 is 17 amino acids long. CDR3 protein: CASSVEFWDRVGNEQFF. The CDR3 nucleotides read TGTGCCAGCAGCGTAGAATTCTGGGACAGGGTAGGGAATGAGCAGTTCTTC.

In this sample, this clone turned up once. The chain's CDR3 is CASSSEITGKLFF. Here the CDR3 DNA reads TGCGCCAGCAGCTCGGAAATAACAGGGAAACTGTTTTTT. This sequence joins TRBV5-1 and TRBJ1-4, with TRBD1 as a possible D gene (6 bases). V lost 3 bases and J 11 bases, leaving 14 bases between the germline ends. The V gene's germline CDR1 is SGHRS and CDR2 YFSETQ. CDR3 length equals 13 residues.

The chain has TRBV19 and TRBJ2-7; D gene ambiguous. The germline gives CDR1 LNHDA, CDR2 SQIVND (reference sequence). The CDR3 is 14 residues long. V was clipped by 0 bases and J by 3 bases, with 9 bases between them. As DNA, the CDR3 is TGTGCCAGTAGTATAGAATCCAACAGCTACGAGCAGTACTTC. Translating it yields CASSIESNSYEQYF.

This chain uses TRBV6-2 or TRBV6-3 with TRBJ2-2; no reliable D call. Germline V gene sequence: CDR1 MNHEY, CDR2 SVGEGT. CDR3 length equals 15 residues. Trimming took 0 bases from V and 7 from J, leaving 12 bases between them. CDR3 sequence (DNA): TGTGCCAGCAGTTACTCGACCACTTCGGGCGGGGAGCTGTTTTTT. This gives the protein CASSYSTTSGGELFF.

The CDR3 region is CASSIAGVRGPNTGELFF. The CDR3 coding sequence is TGTGCCAGTTCTATAGCAGGGGTTCGAGGACCGAACACCGGGGAGCTGTTTTTT. V and J are TRBV19 and TRBJ2-2, with D maybe TRBD1 (6 bases). This CDR3 comprises 18 residues. Between the trimmed V and J ends, which lost 8 bases and 0 bases, there was a span of 22 bases. The V gene's germline CDR1 is LNHDA and CDR2 SQIVND (reference sequence). Using reference TRBV19 and TRBJ2-2 for the parts outside the CDR3, the full variable domain is DGGITQSPKYLFRKEGQNVTLSCEQNLNHDAMYWYRQDPGQGLRLIYYSQIVNDFQKGDIAEGYSVSREKKESFPLTVTSAQKNPTAFYLCASSIAGVRGPNTGELFFGEGSRLTVL.

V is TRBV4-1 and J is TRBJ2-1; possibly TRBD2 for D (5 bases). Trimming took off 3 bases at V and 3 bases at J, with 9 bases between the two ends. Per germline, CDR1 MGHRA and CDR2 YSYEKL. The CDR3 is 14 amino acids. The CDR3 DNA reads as TGCGCCAGCAGCCAGACACGGGGCTACAATGAGCAGTTCTTC. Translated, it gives CASSQTRGYNEQFF.